The rows below give T cell receptor beta chains drawn from one sample of a study of blood T cells in healthy people across ages. TCRdb redid the calling of the 5' RACE reads with MiXCR, one entry per CDR3 protein. The sample lists about 1,600,000 distinct CDR3 sequences, approximately 38% occurring once. Sequenced: blood. The origin of the receptors is a woman aged 18-35 years in good health. Both conserved end residues are part of each CDR3. The D gene is left open where the match is weak. A clone size is listed for some rows: how often the clone was seen (once, few, many), or a class if it is expanded.

j_gene: TRBJ2-7
abundance: -
len: 14
v_gene: TRBV20-1
d_gene: -
CDR3aa: CSARAVSEGYEQYF
CDR3nt: TGCAGTGCTAGGGCTGTCTCGGAGGGCTACGAGCAGTACTTC

j_gene: TRBJ2-4
abundance: few
len: 15
v_gene: TRBV9
d_gene: TRBD2
CDR3aa: CASSGGLAGVREQYF
CDR3nt: TGTGCCAGCAGCGGTGGACTAGCGGGAGTGCGGGAGCAGTACTTC

j_gene: TRBJ1-2
abundance: -
len: 13
v_gene: TRBV28
d_gene: -
CDR3aa: CASRRDTLDGYTF
CDR3nt: TGTGCCAGCAGAAGGGACACCTTAGATGGCTACACCTTC

j_gene: TRBJ2-7
abundance: few
len: 13
v_gene: TRBV28
d_gene: -
CDR3aa: CASSDRTTYEQYF
CDR3nt: TGTGCCAGCAGTGACAGGACAACCTACGAGCAGTACTTC

j_gene: TRBJ1-1
abundance: -
len: 13
v_gene: TRBV20-1
d_gene: TRBD1
CDR3aa: CSARPTGVPEAFF
CDR3nt: TGCAGTGCTAGGCCTACAGGGGTCCCTGAAGCTTTCTTT

j_gene: TRBJ2-1
abundance: -
len: 15
v_gene: TRBV7-3
d_gene: -
CDR3aa: CASSPNSPSYNEQFF
CDR3nt: TGTGCCAGCAGCCCCAATTCCCCCTCCTACAATGAGCAGTTCTTC

j_gene: TRBJ2-7
abundance: -
len: 14
v_gene: TRBV10-3
d_gene: TRBD2
CDR3aa: CAITEREDSYEQYF
CDR3nt: TGTGCCATCACAGAGCGGGAAGACTCCTACGAGCAGTACTTC

j_gene: TRBJ2-1
abundance: -
len: 12
v_gene: TRBV12-5
d_gene: -
CDR3aa: CASGWYRNEQFF
CDR3nt: TGTGCTAGTGGTTGGTACAGAAATGAGCAGTTCTTC

j_gene: TRBJ1-4
abundance: -
len: 15
v_gene: TRBV5-1
d_gene: -
CDR3aa: CASSPDRGRSEKLFF
CDR3nt: TGCGCCAGCAGCCCGGATCGGGGGCGTAGTGAAAAACTGTTTTTT

j_gene: TRBJ2-7
abundance: -
len: 16
v_gene: TRBV12-3/TRBV12-4
d_gene: TRBD2
CDR3aa: CASTIQLAMSAYEQYF
CDR3nt: TGTGCCAGCACCATACAACTAGCGATGTCAGCCTACGAGCAGTACTTC

j_gene: TRBJ2-1
abundance: -
len: 15
v_gene: TRBV4-1
d_gene: TRBD2
CDR3aa: CASTQTSGRRDEQFF
CDR3nt: TGCGCCAGCACCCAAACTAGCGGGAGGCGGGATGAGCAGTTCTTC

j_gene: TRBJ2-1
abundance: -
len: 22
v_gene: TRBV11-1
d_gene: TRBD2
CDR3aa: CASSLAGISGTSGSPVYNEQFF
CDR3nt: TGTGCCAGCAGCTTAGCTGGTATATCGGGGACTAGCGGGAGCCCAGTCTACAATGAGCAGTTCTTC

j_gene: TRBJ2-1
abundance: few
len: 16
v_gene: TRBV15
d_gene: -
CDR3aa: CATSRDRRGTSNEQFF
CDR3nt: TGTGCCACCAGCAGAGATCGACGCGGGACGAGCAATGAGCAGTTCTTC

j_gene: TRBJ2-7
abundance: -
len: 13
v_gene: TRBV28
d_gene: -
CDR3aa: CASSPRQYAEQYF
CDR3nt: TGTGCCAGCAGTCCAAGACAGTATGCCGAGCAGTACTTC

j_gene: TRBJ2-1
abundance: many
len: 14
v_gene: TRBV20-1
d_gene: TRBD2
CDR3aa: CSAKASGSFNEQFF
CDR3nt: TGCAGTGCAAAAGCTAGCGGGAGTTTCAATGAGCAGTTCTTC

j_gene: TRBJ2-5
abundance: few
len: 14
v_gene: TRBV4-1
d_gene: TRBD2
CDR3aa: CASSALAGEETQYF
CDR3nt: TGCGCCAGCAGTGCACTAGCGGGGGAAGAGACCCAGTACTTC

j_gene: TRBJ2-7
abundance: few
len: 16
v_gene: TRBV4-1
d_gene: -
CDR3aa: CASSQVTTSTYNEQYF
CDR3nt: TGCGCCAGCAGCCAAGTGACGACCTCAACCTACAATGAGCAGTACTTC

j_gene: TRBJ2-4
abundance: few
len: 15
v_gene: TRBV6-6
d_gene: -
CDR3aa: CASIYPGHGKNIQYF
CDR3nt: TGTGCCAGCATCTACCCCGGGCATGGCAAAAACATTCAGTACTTC

j_gene: TRBJ1-1
abundance: -
len: 14
v_gene: TRBV5-1
d_gene: -
CDR3aa: CASKYTGPDSEAFF
CDR3nt: TGCGCCAGCAAGTACACAGGGCCGGATAGTGAGGCTTTCTTT